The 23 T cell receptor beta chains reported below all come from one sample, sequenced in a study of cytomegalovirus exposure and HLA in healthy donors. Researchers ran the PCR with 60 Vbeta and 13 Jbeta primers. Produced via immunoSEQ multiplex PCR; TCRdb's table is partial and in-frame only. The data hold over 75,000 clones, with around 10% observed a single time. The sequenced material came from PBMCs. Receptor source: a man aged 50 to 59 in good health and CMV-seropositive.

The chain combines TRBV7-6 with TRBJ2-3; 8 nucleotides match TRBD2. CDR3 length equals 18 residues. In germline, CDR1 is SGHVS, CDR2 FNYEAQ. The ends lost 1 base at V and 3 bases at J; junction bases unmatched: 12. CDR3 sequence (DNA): TGTGCCAGCAGCTTAGTGGAGGGAGCGGGGGATTTAACAGATACGCAGTATTTT. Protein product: CASSLVEGAGDLTDTQYF. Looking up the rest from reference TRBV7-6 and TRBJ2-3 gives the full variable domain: GAGVSQSPRYKVTKRGQDVALRCDPISGHVSLYWYRQALGQGPEFLTYFNYEAQQDKSGLPNDRFSAERPEGSISTLTIQRTEQRDSAMYRCASSLVEGAGDLTDTQYFGPGTRLTVL.

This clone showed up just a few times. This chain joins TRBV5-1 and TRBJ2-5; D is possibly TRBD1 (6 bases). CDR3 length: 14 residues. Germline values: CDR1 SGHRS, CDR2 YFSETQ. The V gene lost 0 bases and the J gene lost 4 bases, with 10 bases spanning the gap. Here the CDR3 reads CASSLEGGSETQYF. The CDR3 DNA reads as TGCGCCAGCAGCTTGGAAGGGGGTTCAGAGACCCAGTACTTC.

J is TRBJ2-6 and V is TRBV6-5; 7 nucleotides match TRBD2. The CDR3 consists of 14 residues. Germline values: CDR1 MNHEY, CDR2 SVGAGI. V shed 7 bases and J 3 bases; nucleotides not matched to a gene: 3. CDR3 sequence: CASKGLNGANVLTF. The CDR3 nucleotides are TGTGCCAGCAAGGGACTAAATGGGGCCAACGTCCTGACTTTC.

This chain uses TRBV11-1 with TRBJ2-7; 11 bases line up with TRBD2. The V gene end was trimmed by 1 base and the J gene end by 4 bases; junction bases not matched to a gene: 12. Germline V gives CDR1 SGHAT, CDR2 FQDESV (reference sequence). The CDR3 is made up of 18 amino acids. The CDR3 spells CASSLDTYTSGRWYEQYF. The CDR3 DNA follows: TGTGCCAGCAGCTTAGACACGTACACTAGCGGGAGATGGTACGAGCAGTACTTC.

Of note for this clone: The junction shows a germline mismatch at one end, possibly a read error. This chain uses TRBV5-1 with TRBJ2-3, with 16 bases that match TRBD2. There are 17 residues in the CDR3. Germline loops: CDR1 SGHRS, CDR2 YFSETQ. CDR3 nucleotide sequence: TGCGCCAGCAGCTTAAAGATAGTGCCGGGACTAGCGGGAGGGCCTGGTTTT. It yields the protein CASSLKIVPGLAGGPGF.

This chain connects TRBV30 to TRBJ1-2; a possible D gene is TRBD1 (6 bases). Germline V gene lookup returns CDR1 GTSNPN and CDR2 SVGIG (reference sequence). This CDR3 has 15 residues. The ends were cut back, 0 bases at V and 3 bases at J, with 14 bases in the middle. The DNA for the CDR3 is TGTGCCTGGAGTGTACGGAAACAGGGCGACTATGGCTACACCTTC. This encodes CAWSVRKQGDYGYTF.

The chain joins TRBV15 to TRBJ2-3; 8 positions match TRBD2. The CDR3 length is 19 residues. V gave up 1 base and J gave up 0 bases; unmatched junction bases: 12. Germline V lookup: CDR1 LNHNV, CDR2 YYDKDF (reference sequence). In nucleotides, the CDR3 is TGTGCCACCAGCAGAGGGGTTCGCGGTAGCGGGACTAGCACAGATACGCAGTATTTT. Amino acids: CATSRGVRGSGTSTDTQYF.

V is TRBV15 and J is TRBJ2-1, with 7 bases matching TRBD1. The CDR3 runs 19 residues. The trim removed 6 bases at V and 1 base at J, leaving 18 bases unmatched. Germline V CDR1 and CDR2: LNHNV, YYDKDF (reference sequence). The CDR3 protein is CATRAGTATIGTSYNEQFF. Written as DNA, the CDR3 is TGTGCCACCAGGGCCGGGACAGCAACTATTGGGACATCCTACAATGAGCAGTTCTTC.

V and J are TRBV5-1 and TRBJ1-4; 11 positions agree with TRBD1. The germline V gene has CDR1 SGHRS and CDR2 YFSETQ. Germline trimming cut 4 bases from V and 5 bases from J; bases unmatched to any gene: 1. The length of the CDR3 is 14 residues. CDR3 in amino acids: CASSGDRGNEKLFF. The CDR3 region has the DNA TGCGCCAGCAGCGGGGACAGGGGGAATGAAAAACTGTTTTTT.

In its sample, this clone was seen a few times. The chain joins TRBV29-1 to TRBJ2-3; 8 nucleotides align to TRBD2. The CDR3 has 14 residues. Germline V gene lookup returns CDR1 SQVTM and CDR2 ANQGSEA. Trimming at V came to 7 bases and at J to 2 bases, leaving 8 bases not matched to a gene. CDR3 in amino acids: CSAGLVRPTDTQYF. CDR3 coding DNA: TGCAGCGCGGGACTAGTACGACCCACAGATACGCAGTATTTT.

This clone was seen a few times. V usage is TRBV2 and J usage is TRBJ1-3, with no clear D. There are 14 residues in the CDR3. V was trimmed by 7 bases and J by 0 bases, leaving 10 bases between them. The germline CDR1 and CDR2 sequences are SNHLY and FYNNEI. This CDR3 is CASNQEHSGNTIYF. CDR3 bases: TGTGCCAGCAATCAAGAACACTCTGGAAACACCATATATTTT.

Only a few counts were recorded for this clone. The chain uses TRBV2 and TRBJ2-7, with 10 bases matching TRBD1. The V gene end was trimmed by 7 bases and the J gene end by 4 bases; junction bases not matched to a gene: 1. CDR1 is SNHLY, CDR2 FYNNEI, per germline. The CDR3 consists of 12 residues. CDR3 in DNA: TGTGCCAGCAAGGGACAGGGGTACGAGCAGTACTTC. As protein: CASKGQGYEQYF.

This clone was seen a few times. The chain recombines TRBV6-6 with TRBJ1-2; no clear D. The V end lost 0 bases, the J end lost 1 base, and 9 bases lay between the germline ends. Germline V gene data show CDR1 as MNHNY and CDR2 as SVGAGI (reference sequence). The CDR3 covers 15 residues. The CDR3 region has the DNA TGTGCCAGCAGTTACTCCGACGGAGGTAACTATGGCTACACCTTC. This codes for CASSYSDGGNYGYTF.

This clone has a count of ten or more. The CDR3 nucleotides read TGTGCCAGCAGCTTGGCCTCTTCCAGGGCCCACGAGCAGTACTTC. Residues: CASSLASSRAHEQYF. This rearrangement joins TRBV5-6 to TRBJ2-7, with TRBD1 as a possible D gene (5 bases). CDR1 SGHDT and CDR2 YYEEEE come from the germline V gene. The CDR3 totals 15 residues. Trimming cost V 0 bases and J 5 bases, with 15 bases left between them.

CDR3 protein: CASSWGKDNSPLHF. The DNA for the CDR3 is TGTGCCAGCAGCTGGGGCAAGGATAATTCACCCCTCCACTTT. The chain links TRBV6-5 to TRBJ1-6; D is perhaps TRBD1 (5 bases). Germline V CDR1 and CDR2: MNHEY, SVGAGI. Trimming removed 6 bases from V and 5 bases from J, with 11 bases in between. CDR3 length: 14 residues.

The CDR3 DNA sequence: TGCGCCAGCAGTGACACCGGGACAGGGGTCTACAATGAGCAGTTCTTC. Its translation: CASSDTGTGVYNEQFF. This chain uses TRBV4-1 with TRBJ2-1; 10 bases line up with TRBD1. Germline V gives CDR1 MGHRA, CDR2 YSYEKL. This CDR3 comprises 16 residues. V gave up 6 bases and J gave up 3 bases; unmatched junction bases: 8.

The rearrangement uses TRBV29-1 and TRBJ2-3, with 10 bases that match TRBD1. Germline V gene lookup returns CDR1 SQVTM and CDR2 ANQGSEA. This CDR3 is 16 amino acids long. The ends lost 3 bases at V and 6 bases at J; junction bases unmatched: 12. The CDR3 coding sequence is TGCAGCGTTGACGGGACAGGGGAAGCGGGGACGGATACGCAGTATTTT. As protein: CSVDGTGEAGTDTQYF.

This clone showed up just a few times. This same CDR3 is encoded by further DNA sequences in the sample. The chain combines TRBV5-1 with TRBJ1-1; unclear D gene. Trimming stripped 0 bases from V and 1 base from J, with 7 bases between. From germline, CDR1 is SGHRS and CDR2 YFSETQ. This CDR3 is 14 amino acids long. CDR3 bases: TGCGCCAGCAGCTTGGCTTCCGGGAACACTGAAGCTTTCTTT. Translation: CASSLASGNTEAFF.

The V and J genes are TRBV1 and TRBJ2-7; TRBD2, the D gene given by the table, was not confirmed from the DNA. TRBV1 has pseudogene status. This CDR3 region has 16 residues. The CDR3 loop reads CTSSLNDSGSAHEQYF. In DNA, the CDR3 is TGCACCAGCAGCCTGAATGATAGCGGGAGTGCCCACGAGCAGTACTTC.

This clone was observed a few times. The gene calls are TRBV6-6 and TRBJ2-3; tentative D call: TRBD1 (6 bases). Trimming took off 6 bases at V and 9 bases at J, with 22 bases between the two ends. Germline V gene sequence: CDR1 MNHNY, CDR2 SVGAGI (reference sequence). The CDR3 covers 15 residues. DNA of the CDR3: TGTGCCAGCAGAGCCCAGGGGACACTCCAGGGGACGCAGTATTTT. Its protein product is CASRAQGTLQGTQYF.

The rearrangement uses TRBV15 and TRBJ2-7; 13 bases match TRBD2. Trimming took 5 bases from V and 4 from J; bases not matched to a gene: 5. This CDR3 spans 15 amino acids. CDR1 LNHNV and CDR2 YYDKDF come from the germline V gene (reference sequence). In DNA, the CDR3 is TGTGCCACCAGCTCCGGACTAGCGGGAGAGTACGAGCAGTACTTC. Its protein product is CATSSGLAGEYEQYF.

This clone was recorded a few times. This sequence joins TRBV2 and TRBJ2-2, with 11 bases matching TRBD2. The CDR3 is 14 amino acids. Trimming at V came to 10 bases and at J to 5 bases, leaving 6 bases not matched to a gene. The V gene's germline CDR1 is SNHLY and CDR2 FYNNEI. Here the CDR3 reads CATGTSGRTGELFF. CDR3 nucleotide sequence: TGTGCCACCGGGACTAGCGGTCGGACCGGGGAGCTGTTTTTT.

The CDR3, as DNA: TGCGCCAGCAGTGAAAACCTTCAGGGGGCCCTCAATGAGCAGTTCTTC. As protein: CASSENLQGALNEQFF. This chain links TRBV10-1 with TRBJ2-1, with TRBD1 matching 8 bases. Unmatched junction bases numbered 10, after V lost 3 bases and J lost 6 bases. The V gene's germline CDR1 is WNHNN and CDR2 SYGVQD (reference sequence). This CDR3 contains 16 residues.